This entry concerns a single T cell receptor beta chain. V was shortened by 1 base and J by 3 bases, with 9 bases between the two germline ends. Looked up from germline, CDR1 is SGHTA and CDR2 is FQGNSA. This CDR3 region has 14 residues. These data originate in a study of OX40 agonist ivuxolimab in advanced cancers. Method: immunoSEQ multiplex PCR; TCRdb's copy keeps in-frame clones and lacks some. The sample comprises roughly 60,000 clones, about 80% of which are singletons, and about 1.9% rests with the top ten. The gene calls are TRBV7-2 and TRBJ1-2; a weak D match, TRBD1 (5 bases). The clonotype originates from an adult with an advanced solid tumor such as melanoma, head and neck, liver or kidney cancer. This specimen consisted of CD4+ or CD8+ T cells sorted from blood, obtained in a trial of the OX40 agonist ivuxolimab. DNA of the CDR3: TGTGCCAGCAGCTTAGTGCAGGGTGACTATGGCTACACCTTC. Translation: CASSLVQGDYGYTF.